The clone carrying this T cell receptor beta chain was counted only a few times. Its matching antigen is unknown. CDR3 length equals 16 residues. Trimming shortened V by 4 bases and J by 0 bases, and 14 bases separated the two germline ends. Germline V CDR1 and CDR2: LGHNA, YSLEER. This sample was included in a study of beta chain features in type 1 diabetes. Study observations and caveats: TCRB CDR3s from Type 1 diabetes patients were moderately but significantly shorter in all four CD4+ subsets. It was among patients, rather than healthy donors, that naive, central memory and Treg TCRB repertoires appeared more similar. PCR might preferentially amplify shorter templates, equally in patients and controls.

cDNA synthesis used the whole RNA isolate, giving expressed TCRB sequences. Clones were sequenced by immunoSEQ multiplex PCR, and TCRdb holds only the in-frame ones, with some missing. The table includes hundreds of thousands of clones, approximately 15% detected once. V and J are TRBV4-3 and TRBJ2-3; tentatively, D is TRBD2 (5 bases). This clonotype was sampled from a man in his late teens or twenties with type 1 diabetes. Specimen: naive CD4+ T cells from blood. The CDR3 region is CASSPRGRASTDTQYF. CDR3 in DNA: TGCGCCAGCAGCCCAAGAGGGAGAGCTAGCACAGATACGCAGTATTTT.